This is a list of T cell receptor beta chains from one sample in a study of PD-L1 blockade in urothelial cancer. Produced via immunoSEQ multiplex PCR; TCRdb's table is partial and in-frame only. In the table there are fewer than 80,000 clones, 81% of which are singletons. The material sequenced was PBMCs, taken around atezolizumab (anti-PD-L1) treatment. These TCRs come from a man between 65 and 80 years old with urothelial cancer. The CDR3 runs from the conserved cysteine through the conserved F or W. The order of the fields is J gene, V gene, D gene, CDR3 length, clone size, CDR3 protein, CDR3 DNA. D genes are given only for firm matches. Some rows mark clone size as missing; the rest say once, few, many or name a class of expanded clone.

TRBJ2-3,TRBV7-9,TRBD2,16,-,CASSSGLAGSTDTQYF,TGTGCCAGCAGCTCTGGACTAGCGGGAAGCACAGATACGCAGTATTTT
TRBJ2-1,TRBV7-9,TRBD2,14,-,CASSLTSGYNEQFF,TGTGCCAGCAGCTTAACTAGCGGGTACAATGAGCAGTTCTTC
TRBJ2-3,TRBV30,TRBD2,16,few,CAWSSGGGSLTDTQYF,TGTGCCTGGAGCAGTGGTGGCGGGAGCTTGACAGATACGCAGTATTTT
TRBJ2-1,TRBV7-8,-,14,few,CASSLVARHNEQFF,TGTGCCAGCAGCTTAGTCGCTAGACACAATGAGCAGTTCTTC
TRBJ1-4,TRBV6-6,TRBD1,15,-,CASSADRVPGGKLFF,TGTGCCAGCAGTGCCGACAGGGTCCCTGGGGGGAAACTGTTTTTT
TRBJ2-7,TRBV2,TRBD1,15,-,CASSQPRTGFDEQYF,TGTGCCAGCAGTCAACCTAGGACAGGGTTCGACGAGCAGTACTTC
TRBJ1-2,TRBV2,TRBD1,14,few,CASSEAGQPNGYTF,TGTGCCAGCAGTGAAGCGGGACAGCCTAATGGCTACACCTTC
TRBJ2-7,TRBV10-1,TRBD2,17,-,CASSESSGGRTSGEQYF,TGCGCCAGCAGTGAGTCGAGCGGCGGGAGAACCTCGGGGGAGCAGTACTTC
TRBJ1-2,TRBV18,-,13,-,CASSPTDTGGYTF,TGTGCCAGCTCACCGACGGACACCGGGGGCTACACCTTC
TRBJ2-1,TRBV5-1,TRBD2,15,-,CASSSRLAAYNEQFF,TGCGCCAGCAGCTCCAGACTAGCGGCCTACAATGAGCAGTTCTTC
TRBJ2-6,TRBV2,-,17,-,CASSGAGSLRGANVLTF,TGTGCCAGCAGTGGGGCGGGCAGTTTAAGAGGGGCCAACGTCCTGACTTTC
TRBJ1-4,TRBV10-2,-,15,-,CASSESGRGNEKLFF,TGCGCCAGCAGTGAGTCGGGGAGGGGTAATGAAAAACTGTTTTTT
TRBJ2-1,TRBV6-5,-,13,-,CASSLISEGEQFF,TGTGCCAGCAGTTTAATCTCGGAGGGAGAGCAGTTCTTC
TRBJ2-7,TRBV5-6,-,12,few,CASSSGAYEQYF,TGTGCCAGCAGTTCGGGGGCCTACGAGCAGTACTTC
TRBJ2-2,TRBV25-1,-,14,-,CASSDTRFPGELFF,TGTGCCAGCAGCGATACTAGGTTCCCCGGGGAGCTGTTTTTT
TRBJ2-1,TRBV5-4,-,12,-,CASSLRANEQFF,TGTGCCAGCAGCTTGCGCGCCAATGAGCAGTTCTTC
TRBJ1-5,TRBV30,TRBD1,15,few,CAWSTGTGYDQPQHF,TGTGCCTGGAGCACCGGGACAGGGTACGATCAGCCCCAGCATTTT
TRBJ2-7,TRBV6-5,-,15,few,CASSLRFTSTYEQYF,TGTGCCAGCAGTCTCCGGTTCACTTCGACCTACGAGCAGTACTTC
TRBJ2-1,TRBV4-1,-,12,-,CASSQDPSVKFF,TGCGCCAGCAGCCAAGATCCCAGCGTCAAGTTCTTC
TRBJ2-7,TRBV7-2,TRBD2,15,-,CASSLAHGRENEQYF,TGTGCCAGCAGCTTAGCGCATGGGAGGGAGAACGAGCAGTACTTC
TRBJ1-4,TRBV5-1,TRBD1,16,-,CASSLGQGAANEKLFF,TGCGCCAGCAGCTTGGGACAGGGGGCAGCTAATGAAAAACTGTTTTTT
TRBJ2-7,TRBV21-1,-,15,-,CASSKAERDSYEQYF,TGTGCCAGCAGCAAAGCTGAGCGGGACTCCTACGAGCAGTACTTC
TRBJ2-1,TRBV7-6,-,16,-,CASSSRGRGSYNEQFF,TGTGCCAGCAGCTCTCGAGGGAGGGGGTCCTACAATGAGCAGTTCTTC
TRBJ2-7,TRBV28,-,14,-,CASNYRAYSYEQYF,TGTGCCAGCAACTACAGGGCGTACTCCTACGAGCAGTACTTC
TRBJ2-2,TRBV28,-,15,-,CASSLYQGYTGELFF,TGTGCCAGCAGTCTATATCAGGGGTACACCGGGGAGCTGTTTTTT
TRBJ1-1,TRBV2,TRBD1,15,few,CASSALGQGRTEAFF,TGTGCCAGCAGTGCCCTGGGACAGGGGAGGACTGAAGCTTTCTTT
TRBJ2-1,TRBV28,-,14,-,CASSLSQGYNEQFF,TGTGCCAGCAGTTTATCGCAGGGATACAATGAGCAGTTCTTC
TRBJ1-2,TRBV2,TRBD1,13,-,CASSLQGGYGYTF,TGTGCCAGCAGTTTACAGGGGGGCTATGGCTACACCTTC
TRBJ1-2,TRBV11-2,-,16,-,CASSPLRRLSNYGYTF,TGTGCCAGCAGCCCCCTTCGAAGACTTTCCAACTATGGCTACACCTTC
TRBJ1-4,TRBV29-1,TRBD1,17,-,CSVEEGRGRLTNEKLFF,TGCAGCGTTGAAGAGGGCAGGGGGCGCTTAACTAATGAAAAACTGTTTTTT
TRBJ2-5,TRBV6-6,-,16,-,CASSYSRPTGAETQYF,TGTGCCAGCAGTTACTCGCGGCCGACAGGAGCGGAGACCCAGTACTTC
TRBJ1-1,TRBV5-1,TRBD1,16,-,CASSWTNRGANTEAFF,TGCGCCAGCAGCTGGACTAACAGGGGGGCGAACACTGAAGCTTTCTTT
TRBJ1-1,TRBV5-1,TRBD1,14,-,CASSSTGADTEAFF,TGCGCCAGCAGCTCGACAGGGGCAGACACTGAAGCTTTCTTT
TRBJ2-6,TRBV2,TRBD1,18,-,CASRLNRDRDSGANVLTF,TGTGCCAGCAGATTAAACCGGGACAGGGACTCTGGGGCCAACGTCCTGACTTTC
TRBJ2-7,TRBV2,TRBD2,15,-,CASSEVAGVVQEQYF,TGTGCCAGCAGTGAAGTAGCGGGAGTTGTTCAGGAGCAGTACTTC
TRBJ2-5,TRBV7-9,TRBD2,16,few,CASSPTPAGVGETQYF,TGTGCCAGCAGCCCTACCCCAGCGGGAGTGGGAGAGACCCAGTACTTC
TRBJ2-1,TRBV7-6,-,14,-,CASSLGGVYNEQFF,TGTGCCAGCAGCCTCGGAGGTGTTTACAATGAGCAGTTCTTC
TRBJ1-1,TRBV10-1,-,13,few,CASSNSLNTEAFF,TGCGCCAGCAGTAACAGTCTGAACACTGAAGCTTTCTTT
TRBJ2-2,TRBV30,-,15,-,CAWSVWGTGTGELFF,TGTGCCTGGAGTGTATGGGGGACTGGGACCGGGGAGCTGTTTTTT
TRBJ1-4,TRBV4-1,-,18,-,CASSQGGRVVATNEKLFF,TGCGCCAGCAGCCAAGGAGGCAGGGTAGTTGCAACTAATGAAAAACTGTTTTTT
TRBJ2-6,TRBV5-1,TRBD1,15,-,CASSRTGAGANVLTF,TGCGCCAGCAGCCGGACAGGGGCTGGGGCCAACGTCCTGACTTTC
TRBJ2-6,TRBV5-4,-,18,-,CASSLVGRGPSGANVLTF,TGTGCCAGCAGCTTGGTGGGCAGGGGACCCTCTGGGGCCAACGTCCTGACTTTC